A single sample gave rise to the 27 T cell receptor beta chains below, sequenced in a study of cytomegalovirus exposure and HLA in healthy donors. The PCR contained 60 Vbeta and 13 Jbeta primers. Profiling relied on immunoSEQ multiplex PCR, and the TCRdb table lists in-frame clones only, not all of them. The sample carries about 110,000 clones, around 86% recorded once. Material for sequencing was PBMCs. The receptors come from a man younger than 45 in good health and CMV-seropositive.

The chain combines TRBV7-2 with TRBJ2-1; 12 positions match TRBD2. Germline V lookup: CDR1 SGHTA, CDR2 FQGNSA. This CDR3 is built from 15 residues. Trimming removed 4 bases from V and 5 bases from J; junction bases left unmatched: 3. The CDR3, as DNA: TGTGCCAGCAGCTCACTAGCGGGGGGCCACAATGAGCAGTTCTTC. Its protein product is CASSSLAGGHNEQFF.

This chain uses TRBV19 with TRBJ2-7; D gene ambiguous. The V gene's germline CDR1 is LNHDA and CDR2 SQIVND (reference sequence). The ends were cut back, 7 bases at V and 3 bases at J, with 22 bases in the middle. The CDR3 is made up of 16 amino acids. Here the CDR3 reads CASIGLVPGGSYEQYF. CDR3 nucleotides: TGTGCCAGTATCGGTCTCGTTCCGGGTGGCAGCTACGAGCAGTACTTC.

The chain carries TRBV19 and TRBJ2-5; maybe TRBD2 (5 bases). CDR1 and CDR2 from the germline V gene are LNHDA and SQIVND (reference sequence). Trimming removed 0 bases at V and 5 bases at J, with 16 bases between. The CDR3 sequence is 16 residues long. The chain's CDR3 is CASSIDSAASLETQYF. The DNA of the CDR3 is TGTGCCAGTAGTATAGATTCAGCGGCTAGCTTGGAGACCCAGTACTTC.

The V gene is TRBV28, the J gene TRBJ2-3; 12 positions match TRBD2. Germline loops: CDR1 MDHEN, CDR2 SYDVKM. The length of the CDR3 is 18 residues. Germline trimming cut 5 bases from V and 0 bases from J; bases unmatched to any gene: 9. The CDR3 DNA is TGTGCCAGCAGTGGCTTGACTAGCGGGGGACCGAGCACAGATACGCAGTATTTT. Its protein product is CASSGLTSGGPSTDTQYF.

This chain links TRBV4-2 with TRBJ2-2, with D possibly being TRBD2 (5 bases). CDR3 length: 12 residues. Trimming shortened V by 3 bases and J by 8 bases, and 7 bases separated the two germline ends. The V gene's germline CDR1 is LGHNA and CDR2 YNFKEQ. The CDR3 nucleotides read TGTGCCAGCAGCCACCGACTAGGGGAGCTGTTTTTT. Its translation: CASSHRLGELFF.

The rearrangement links TRBV4-2 to TRBJ2-5; 7 positions match TRBD2. Germline-derived CDR1 and CDR2 are LGHNA and YNFKEQ. The junction had 6 bases not matched to a gene; V was cut back by 1 base and J by 1 base. This CDR3 is 16 amino acids long. The CDR3 coding sequence is TGTGCCAGCAGCCAAGGTCCGAGCGGGGTCCAAGAGACCCAGTACTTC. It yields the protein CASSQGPSGVQETQYF.

The CDR3 nucleotides read TGTGCCAGCAGCGGAACCGGGACAGGGGGCGAAAAACTGTTTTTT. Translating it yields CASSGTGTGGEKLFF. The chain employs TRBV9 and TRBJ1-4, with 12 bases fitting TRBD1. This CDR3 is built from 15 residues. Germline V gene data show CDR1 as SGDLS and CDR2 as YYNGEE. The V segment lost 3 bases and the J segment 8 bases; nucleotides outside the gene matches: 5.

The V gene is TRBV6-6, the J gene TRBJ2-7; TRBD2 might be the D (6 bases). Germline CDR1 and CDR2: MNHNY and SVGAGI (reference sequence). With 8 bases removed from V and 0 bases from J, the gap between germline ends came to 11 bases. The CDR3 is 13 amino acids. The CDR3 is CASRRDVSYEQYF. CDR3 sequence (DNA): TGTGCCAGCCGGCGGGACGTCTCCTACGAGCAGTACTTC.

This chain links TRBV5-1 with TRBJ2-1; TRBD2 matches at 12 bases. This CDR3 is built from 15 residues. The V and J ends lost 4 bases and 12 bases, in that order; junction bases with no gene match: 11. In germline, CDR1 is SGHRS, CDR2 YFSETQ. For the CDR3, the DNA is TGCGCCAGCAGCCCAGGACTAGCGGGGTCGAGCGGGCAGTTCTTC. This gives the protein CASSPGLAGSSGQFF.

This clone was detected only a few times. Other DNA sequences from this sample encode an identical CDR3 as well. The chain recombines TRBV29-1 with TRBJ1-4; tentative D call: TRBD1 (5 bases). The ends were cut back, 4 bases at V and 4 bases at J, with 10 bases in the middle. This CDR3 spans 13 amino acids. Germline lookup yields CDR1 SQVTM and CDR2 ANQGSEA. CDR3 sequence (DNA): TGCAGCGTTGGCCAGGGCCGTAATGAAAAACTGTTTTTT. Amino acids: CSVGQGRNEKLFF.

The genes are TRBV2 and TRBJ2-1, with a tentative D call TRBD1 (5 bases). From germline, CDR1 is SNHLY and CDR2 FYNNEI. V lost 6 bases and J lost 10, with 10 bases in between. The CDR3 has 11 amino acids. CDR3 amino acids: CASRDIGEQFF. The CDR3 bases are TGTGCCAGCAGGGACATCGGGGAGCAGTTCTTC.

This clone was observed a handful of times. The chain links TRBV6-4 to TRBJ2-2; 10 positions match TRBD1. CDR1 MRHNA and CDR2 SNTAGT come from the germline V gene. The CDR3 has 16 amino acids. V lost 0 bases and J lost 3; bases outside the gene matches: 1. The DNA for the CDR3 is TGTGCCAGCAGTGACTCGACAGGGGGCGACACCGGGGAGCTGTTTTTT. This codes for CASSDSTGGDTGELFF.

V is TRBV30 and J is TRBJ1-3; D ambiguous. Trimming took off 5 bases at V and 0 bases at J, with 11 bases between the two ends. The CDR3 is 14 residues long. CDR1 is GTSNPN and CDR2 is SVGIG in the germline V gene (reference sequence). The CDR3 protein is CAWGRGPSGNTIYF. CDR3 bases: TGTGCCTGGGGCCGAGGGCCCTCTGGAAACACCATATATTTT.

This clone was recorded only once. The rearrangement links TRBV9 to TRBJ1-2, with D tentatively TRBD1 (6 bases). V dropped 4 bases and J dropped 0 bases, with 13 bases sitting between them. This CDR3 spans 15 amino acids. Germline V gene sequence: CDR1 SGDLS, CDR2 YYNGEE. The CDR3 DNA sequence: TGTGCCAGCAGCTCCGGGACACCTTCTAACTATGGCTACACCTTC. It is translated as CASSSGTPSNYGYTF.

V gene TRBV5-4 combines with J gene TRBJ2-3; TRBD2 might be the D (5 bases). In germline, CDR1 is SGHNT, CDR2 YYREEE (reference sequence). Trimming removed 1 base from V and 2 bases from J, with 11 bases in between. The CDR3 totals 15 residues. This chain's CDR3 is CASSLNWGVTDTQYF. The CDR3 region has the DNA TGTGCCAGCAGCTTGAATTGGGGAGTCACAGATACGCAGTATTTT. The variable domain in full, completed from reference TRBV5-4 and TRBJ2-3, reads ETGVTQSPTHLIKTRGQQVTLRCSSQSGHNTVSWYQQALGQGPQFIFQYYREEENGRGNFPPRFSGLQFPNYSSELNVNALELDDSALYLCASSLNWGVTDTQYFGPGTRLTVL.

This clone was seen only once. This chain uses TRBV4-1 with TRBJ1-1, with D perhaps TRBD1 (6 bases). This CDR3 is built from 13 residues. The germline V gene encodes CDR1 MGHRA and CDR2 YSYEKL. Trimming removed 6 bases from V and 2 bases from J, with 10 bases in between. The CDR3 DNA reads as TGCGCCAGCAGACCACAGGGTAACACTGAAGCTTTCTTT. Translating gives CASRPQGNTEAFF.

This chain connects TRBV5-6 to TRBJ1-5, with D unclear. With 1 base removed from V and 5 bases from J, the gap between germline ends came to 13 bases. Germline V gives CDR1 SGHDT, CDR2 YYEEEE. The CDR3 length is 15 residues. The CDR3 loop is CASSLIEARDQPQHF. In DNA, the CDR3 is TGTGCCAGCAGCTTGATCGAGGCCCGAGATCAGCCCCAGCATTTT. Based on the CDR3 plus reference TRBV5-6 and TRBJ1-5, the full variable domain is DAGVTQSPTHLIKTRGQQVTLRCSPKSGHDTVSWYQQALGQGPQFIFQYYEEEERQRGNFPDRFSGHQFPNYSSELNVNALLLGDSALYLCASSLIEARDQPQHFGDGTRLSIL.

This chain joins TRBV10-3 and TRBJ2-5; 13 bases agree with TRBD2. Germline trimming cut 5 bases from V and 0 bases from J; bases unmatched to any gene: 9. Germline CDR1 and CDR2: ENHRY and SYGVKD. The length of the CDR3 is 18 residues. The DNA of the CDR3 is TGTGCCATCAGTCCCCGGGGTGGACTAGCGGGGGACCAAGAGACCCAGTACTTC. This sequence encodes CAISPRGGLAGDQETQYF.

This chain links TRBV7-6 with TRBJ1-1, with 10 nucleotides matching TRBD1. Trimming removed 5 bases from V and 5 bases from J; junction bases left unmatched: 5. The CDR3 extends over 14 amino acids. Looked up from germline, CDR1 is SGHVS and CDR2 is FNYEAQ. CDR3 residues: CASSPEGQGTEAFF. As DNA, the CDR3 is TGTGCCAGCAGCCCAGAGGGACAGGGGACTGAAGCTTTCTTT.

The sample holds one count of this clone. The J gene is TRBJ2-5, the V gene TRBV5-6; 9 positions agree with TRBD2. CDR3 length: 17 amino acids. V gave up 2 bases and J gave up 7 bases; unmatched junction bases: 15. Germline assignment: CDR1 SGHDT and CDR2 YYEEEE. The CDR3 sequence is CASSFIRAGGPMVTQYF. DNA for the CDR3: TGTGCCAGCAGCTTTATTAGGGCGGGGGGGCCGATGGTGACCCAGTACTTC.

The chain employs TRBV2 and TRBJ1-3, with D possibly being TRBD1 (5 bases). V was shortened by 6 bases and J by 2 bases, with 11 bases between the two germline ends. Germline V gene data show CDR1 as SNHLY and CDR2 as FYNNEI. There are 14 residues in the CDR3. CDR3 in amino acids: CASRAGLPGNTIYF. The CDR3 nucleotides read TGTGCCAGCAGGGCAGGGTTACCTGGAAACACCATATATTTT.

The chain carries TRBV7-8 and TRBJ1-2, with D possibly being TRBD1 (5 bases). Per germline, CDR1 SGHVS and CDR2 FQNEAQ. The CDR3 loop spans 14 amino acids. The V and J ends lost 5 bases and 4 bases respectively, with 14 bases between them. CDR3 in amino acids: CASSRQPAVYGYTF. The CDR3 DNA follows: TGTGCCAGCAGCCGACAGCCGGCAGTCTATGGCTACACCTTC.

This clone was counted a few times. V gene TRBV10-1 combines with J gene TRBJ2-2; 10 bases agree with TRBD2. The CDR3 consists of 17 residues. V trimming: 6 bases; J trimming: 4 bases; junction bases outside the gene matches: 11. The germline V gene has CDR1 WNHNN and CDR2 SYGVQD (reference sequence). CDR3 loop: CASSGTLAGEFTGELFF. In nucleotides, the CDR3 is TGCGCCAGCAGCGGGACTCTAGCGGGGGAGTTCACCGGGGAGCTGTTTTTT.

The chain carries TRBV27 and TRBJ1-6, with 8 bases matching TRBD1. Germline CDR1 and CDR2: MNHEY and SMNVEV (reference sequence). V was clipped by 5 bases and J by 4 bases; unmatched bases: 10. The CDR3 runs 17 residues. The CDR3 DNA reads TGTGCCAGCAGTCCGTCAGGGGGCAGAGGGTATAATTCACCCCTCCACTTT. Protein: CASSPSGGRGYNSPLHF.

The chain joins TRBV9 to TRBJ1-1, with D tentatively TRBD1 (6 bases). This CDR3 contains 16 residues. The germline V and J ends were trimmed by 7 bases and 1 base, with 20 bases remaining between them. Germline CDR1 is SGDLS and CDR2 is YYNGEE. The CDR3 is CASGTSRGAKNTEAFF. The CDR3 DNA reads as TGTGCCAGCGGCACATCGCGGGGGGCAAAGAACACTGAAGCTTTCTTT.

The CDR3 loop reads CASSVRVNTEAFF. The CDR3 nucleotides read TGTGCCAGCAGTGTTCGGGTGAACACTGAAGCTTTCTTT. V is TRBV2 and J is TRBJ1-1; D is ambiguous. Trimming stripped 4 bases from V and 0 bases from J, with 6 bases between. The germline gives CDR1 SNHLY, CDR2 FYNNEI. CDR3 length: 13 amino acids.

This rearrangement joins TRBV6-1 to TRBJ2-7, with 9 bases fitting TRBD1. The CDR3 totals 13 residues. The J segment lost 5 bases and the V segment lost 4 bases, leaving 3 bases of the junction unmatched. Germline V gives CDR1 MNHNS, CDR2 SASEGT. The CDR3 here is CASSVQGADEQYF. CDR3 in DNA: TGTGCCAGCAGTGTACAGGGGGCGGACGAGCAGTACTTC.